The text below deals with one T cell receptor (beta chain). The method was immunoSEQ multiplex PCR; TCRdb's version includes in-frame clones alone and lacks a portion of them. The data show around 40,000 clones, 90% seen once. The data were obtained in a study of T cell changes during pregnancy in multiple sclerosis. The germline V gene has CDR1 MGHRA and CDR2 YSYEKL. With V trimmed by 4 bases and J by 10 bases, 14 bases remained unmatched. The CDR3 sequence is 16 residues long. V usage is TRBV4-1 and J usage is TRBJ2-2, with 8 bases aligning to TRBD2. The TCR comes from a female donor in good health, enrolled as a control in a pregnancy study. The specimen comprised CD4+ T cells from peripheral blood mononuclear cells, sampled in the first trimester of pregnancy. CDR3 nucleotide sequence: TGCGCCAGCAGCCCAAGGGGTAATGCGGGGGGCGAGGAGCTGTTTTTT. It encodes CASSPRGNAGGEELFF.